The 17 T cell receptor beta chains listed next were all sequenced from one sample in a study of T cells in Graves' hyperthyroidism and ophthalmopathy. The CDR3 regions of TCR beta were amplified from RNA transcripts. With the HTBI primer set, the TCR CDR3 went through a first round of RT-PCR. MiXCR was run by TCRdb on the multiplex PCR reads, yielding one entry per CDR3 protein. The table has about 640,000 distinct CDR3 sequences, around 21% seen once. The sequenced material came from blood. The origin of the receptors is a man younger than 45 with Graves' ophthalmopathy.

V and J are TRBV7-8 and TRBJ2-2; 7 nucleotides match TRBD2. The V and J ends lost 1 base and 7 bases, in that order; junction bases with no gene match: 9. CDR3 length: 16 residues. CDR1 is SGHVS, CDR2 FQNEAQ, per germline. The CDR3 sequence: CASSLGGGSLGGELFF. DNA of the CDR3: TGTGCCAGCAGCTTAGGTGGCGGGAGTTTGGGCGGGGAGCTGTTTTTT.

This clonotype was found many times. CDR3 sequence reads: CASSLQGGSYEQYF. DNA for the CDR3: TGTGCCAGCAGCTTGCAGGGTGGATCCTACGAGCAGTACTTC. The J gene is TRBJ2-7, the V gene TRBV7-9, with D possibly TRBD1 on 5 matching bases. The CDR3 is 14 amino acids. From germline, CDR1 is SEHNR and CDR2 FQNEAQ (reference sequence). V lost 3 bases, J lost 1 base, and 10 bases lay in between. The whole variable domain, filled in from reference TRBV7-9 and TRBJ2-7, reads DTGVSQNPRHKITKRGQNVTFRCDPISEHNRLYWYRQTLGQGPEFLTYFQNEAQLEKSRLLSDRFSAERPKGSFSTLEIQRTEQGDSAMYLCASSLQGGSYEQYFGPGTRLTVT.

Points on this clonotype: The likely explanation is a read error, given a far larger clone one base away. This rearrangement joins TRBV28 to TRBJ2-7; D might be TRBD1 (6 bases). The CDR3 is made up of 14 amino acids. CDR1 and CDR2 from the germline V gene are MDHEN and SYDVKM. DNA of the CDR3: TGTGCCAGAAGTTTGGCCGGGACATCCTACGAGCAGTACTTC. This codes for CARSLAGTSYEQYF.

This clonotype was seen ten or more times. This chain links TRBV6-1 with TRBJ2-7; 9 bases agree with TRBD1. Unmatched junction bases numbered 4, after V lost 4 bases and J lost 0 bases. The germline gives CDR1 MNHNS, CDR2 SASEGT. The CDR3 extends over 15 amino acids. The CDR3 DNA sequence: TGTGCCAGCAGTGTCGAGGACAGGGGCTCCTACGAGCAGTACTTC. Its protein is CASSVEDRGSYEQYF.

This clonotype came up many times. The J gene is TRBJ2-5, the V gene TRBV3-1; TRBD2 matches 8 bases. The CDR3 covers 12 residues. Germline V CDR1 and CDR2: LGHDT, YNNKEL (reference sequence). V was clipped by 1 base and J by 12 bases; unmatched bases: 4. In nucleotides, the CDR3 is TGTGCCAGCAGCCAAGTACTAGCGGTTAAGTACTTC. Translating it yields CASSQVLAVKYF.

This clonotype was seen many times. The chain uses TRBV30 and TRBJ1-1; tentatively, D is TRBD1 (5 bases). The CDR3 consists of 18 residues. Trimming removed 0 bases from V and 4 bases from J, with 24 bases in between. CDR1 GTSNPN and CDR2 SVGIG come from the germline V gene (reference sequence). The CDR3 coding sequence is TGTGCCTGGAGTGTACCGGGGGGTTTTCCGACCACGGGCACTGAAGCTTTCTTT. This translates into CAWSVPGGFPTTGTEAFF. The full variable domain, completed using reference TRBV30 and TRBJ1-1, is SQTIHQWPATLVQPVGSPLSLECTVEGTSNPNLYWYRQAAGRGLQLLFYSVGIGQISSEVPQNLSASRPQDRQFILSSKKLLLSDSGFYLCAWSVPGGFPTTGTEAFFGQGTRLTVV.

This clonotype was recorded at least ten times. The V call is TRBV11-2, the J call TRBJ1-1; tentatively, D is TRBD1 (6 bases). The CDR3 covers 13 residues. Between the trimmed V and J ends, which lost 6 bases and 1 base, there was a span of 9 bases. Germline V gives CDR1 SGHAT, CDR2 FQNNGV. In DNA, the CDR3 is TGTGCCAGCAGTTTGACAGGGAACACTGAAGCTTTCTTT. Translated: CASSLTGNTEAFF.

The sample holds a few counts of this clonotype. V gene TRBV28 combines with J gene TRBJ2-2, with 7 bases fitting TRBD1. After removal of 5 bases from V and 6 bases from J, the junction contained 12 bases not matched to a gene. This CDR3 contains 16 residues. Germline V gene sequence: CDR1 MDHEN, CDR2 SYDVKM. The DNA of the CDR3 is TGTGCCAGCAGTGCCCCCGGGACAGTTGAGGCCGGGGAGCTGTTTTTT. Translating gives CASSAPGTVEAGELFF. Combining the CDR3 with reference TRBV28 and TRBJ2-2 gives the whole variable domain DVKVTQSSRYLVKRTGEKVFLECVQDMDHENMFWYRQDPGLGLRLIYFSYDVKMKEKGDIPEGYSVSREKKERFSLILESASTNQTSMYLCASSAPGTVEAGELFFGEGSRLTVL.

The gene calls are TRBV29-1 and TRBJ2-3; D not certain. The CDR3 is made up of 13 amino acids. Germline CDR1 reads SQVTM; CDR2 reads ANQGSEA. With 4 bases removed from V and 2 bases from J, the gap between germline ends came to 10 bases. The CDR3 bases are TGCAGCGTTGTTGCGGTTGCCACAGATACGCAGTATTTT. It is translated as CSVVAVATDTQYF.

The chain recombines TRBV28 with TRBJ2-7, with 7 bases that match TRBD1. The CDR3 is made up of 15 amino acids. Trimming removed 5 bases from V and 2 bases from J; junction bases left unmatched: 9. Germline lookup yields CDR1 MDHEN and CDR2 SYDVKM. In DNA, the CDR3 is TGTGCCAGCAGTCCCCCCGGCAGGGGGACCTACGAGCAGTACTTC. Translated: CASSPPGRGTYEQYF. The full variable domain, in which reference TRBV28 and TRBJ2-7 provide the parts outside the CDR3, is DVKVTQSSRYLVKRTGEKVFLECVQDMDHENMFWYRQDPGLGLRLIYFSYDVKMKEKGDIPEGYSVSREKKERFSLILESASTNQTSMYLCASSPPGRGTYEQYFGPGTRLTVT.

Many counts were recorded for this clonotype. DNA of the CDR3: TGTGCCAGCACCCCCGGGGTAGACACTGAAGCTTTCTTT. Translation: CASTPGVDTEAFF. The rearrangement joins TRBV7-9 to TRBJ1-1; D call uncertain. The ends were cut back, 7 bases at V and 3 bases at J, with 12 bases in the middle. Germline CDR1 SEHNR, CDR2 FQNEAQ (reference sequence). The CDR3 spans 13 residues.

This rearrangement joins TRBV5-8 to TRBJ2-1; 13 bases agree with TRBD2. Germline loops: CDR1 SGHTS, CDR2 YDEGEE. V dropped 4 bases and J dropped 7; count of bases not matched to a gene: 11. The CDR3 has 17 amino acids. This CDR3 is CASSKGSGTSGKNEQFF. The CDR3 DNA follows: TGTGCCAGCAGCAAAGGCTCCGGGACTAGCGGGAAAAATGAGCAGTTCTTC. The full variable domain, completed using reference TRBV5-8 and TRBJ2-1, is EAGVTQSPTHLIKTRGQQATLRCSPISGHTSVYWYQQALGLGLQFLLWYDEGEERNRGNFPPRFSGRQFPNYSSELNVNALELEDSALYLCASSKGSGTSGKNEQFFGPGTRLTVL.

The table lists this clonotype with many counts. The chain employs TRBV30 and TRBJ1-5; TRBD1 aligns across 7 bases. The V segment lost 3 bases and the J segment 4 bases; nucleotides outside the gene matches: 3. The CDR3 covers 13 residues. The germline gives CDR1 GTSNPN, CDR2 SVGIG (reference sequence). CDR3 nucleotide sequence: TGTGCCTGGAGCCTACAGGGGAATCAGCCCCAGCATTTT. Its translation is CAWSLQGNQPQHF.

This clonotype was counted between two and nine times. This chain links TRBV5-1 with TRBJ2-1, with 10 bases aligning to TRBD1. V lost 4 bases, J lost 8 bases, and 9 bases stayed unmatched. The V gene's germline CDR1 is SGHRS and CDR2 YFSETQ. The CDR3 totals 15 residues. CDR3: CASSPGQGNVDEQFF. DNA for the CDR3: TGCGCCAGCAGCCCGGGACAGGGGAACGTCGATGAGCAGTTCTTC.

The chain links TRBV3-1 to TRBJ1-5; the match to TRBD1 covers 8 bases. V was clipped by 1 base and J by 4 bases; unmatched bases: 3. The CDR3 is 15 amino acids. Germline lookup yields CDR1 LGHDT and CDR2 YNNKEL (reference sequence). The CDR3 reads CASSQGTGFNQPQHF. The CDR3 bases are TGTGCCAGCAGCCAAGGGACAGGGTTTAATCAGCCCCAGCATTTT. The complete variable domain, with remaining parts taken from reference TRBV3-1 and TRBJ1-5, reads DTAVSQTPKYLVTQMGNDKSIKCEQNLGHDTMYWYKQDSKKFLKIMFSYNNKELIINETVPNRFSPKSPDKAHLNLHINSLELGDSAVYFCASSQGTGFNQPQHFGDGTRLSIL.

This clonotype appeared a few times. The chain uses TRBV3-1 and TRBJ2-1; D gene ambiguous. Germline V gene lookup returns CDR1 LGHDT and CDR2 YNNKEL (reference sequence). The CDR3 contains 15 residues. V lost 2 bases and J lost 0, with 8 bases in between. This CDR3 is CASSQKIRSYNEQFF. CDR3 DNA: TGTGCCAGCAGCCAAAAAATTCGCTCCTACAATGAGCAGTTCTTC.

The chain is built from TRBV19 and TRBJ2-1; D call uncertain. V lost 4 bases and J 5 bases, leaving 9 bases between the germline ends. The V gene's germline CDR1 is LNHDA and CDR2 SQIVND (reference sequence). The CDR3 has 13 amino acids. This CDR3 is CASSTRQHNEQFF. CDR3 sequence (DNA): TGTGCCAGTAGTACCAGACAACACAATGAGCAGTTCTTC.